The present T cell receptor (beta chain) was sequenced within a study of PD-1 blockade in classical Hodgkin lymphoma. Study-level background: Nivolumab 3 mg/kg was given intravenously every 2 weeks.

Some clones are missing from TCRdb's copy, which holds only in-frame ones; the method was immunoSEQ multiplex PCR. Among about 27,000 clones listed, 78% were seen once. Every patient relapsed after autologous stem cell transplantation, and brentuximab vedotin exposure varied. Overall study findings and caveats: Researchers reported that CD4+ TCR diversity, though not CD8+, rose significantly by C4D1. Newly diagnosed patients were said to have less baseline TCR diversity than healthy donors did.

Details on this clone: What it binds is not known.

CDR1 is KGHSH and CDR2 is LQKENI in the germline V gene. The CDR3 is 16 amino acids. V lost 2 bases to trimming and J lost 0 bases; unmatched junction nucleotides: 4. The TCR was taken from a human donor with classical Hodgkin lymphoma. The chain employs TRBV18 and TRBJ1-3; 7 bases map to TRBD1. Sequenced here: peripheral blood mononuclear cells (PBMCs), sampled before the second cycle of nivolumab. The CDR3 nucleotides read TGTGCCAGCTCACCAACCGAGGGGGCCTCTGGAAACACCATATATTTT. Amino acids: CASSPTEGASGNTIYF. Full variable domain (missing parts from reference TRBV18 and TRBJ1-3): NAGVMQNPRHLVRRRGQEARLRCSPMKGHSHVYWYRQLPEEGLKFMVYLQKENIIDESGMPKERFSAEFPKEGPSILRIQQVVRGDSAAYFCASSPTEGASGNTIYFGEGSWLTVV.